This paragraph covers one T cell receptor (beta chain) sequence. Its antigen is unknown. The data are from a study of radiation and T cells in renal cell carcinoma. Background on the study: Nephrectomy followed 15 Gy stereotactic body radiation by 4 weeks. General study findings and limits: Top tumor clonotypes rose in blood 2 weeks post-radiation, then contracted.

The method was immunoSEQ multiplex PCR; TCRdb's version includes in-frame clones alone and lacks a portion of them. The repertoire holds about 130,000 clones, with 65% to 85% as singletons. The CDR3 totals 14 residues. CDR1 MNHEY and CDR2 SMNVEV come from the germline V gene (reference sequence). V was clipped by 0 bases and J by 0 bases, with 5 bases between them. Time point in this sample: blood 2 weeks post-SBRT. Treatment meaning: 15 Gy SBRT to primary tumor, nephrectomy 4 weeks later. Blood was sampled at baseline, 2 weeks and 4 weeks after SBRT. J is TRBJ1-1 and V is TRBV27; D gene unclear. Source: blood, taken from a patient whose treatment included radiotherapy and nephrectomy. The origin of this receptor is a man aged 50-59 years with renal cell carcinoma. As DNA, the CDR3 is TGTGCCAGCAGTTTATCTAGAGTGAACACTGAAGCTTTCTTT. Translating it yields CASSLSRVNTEAFF.